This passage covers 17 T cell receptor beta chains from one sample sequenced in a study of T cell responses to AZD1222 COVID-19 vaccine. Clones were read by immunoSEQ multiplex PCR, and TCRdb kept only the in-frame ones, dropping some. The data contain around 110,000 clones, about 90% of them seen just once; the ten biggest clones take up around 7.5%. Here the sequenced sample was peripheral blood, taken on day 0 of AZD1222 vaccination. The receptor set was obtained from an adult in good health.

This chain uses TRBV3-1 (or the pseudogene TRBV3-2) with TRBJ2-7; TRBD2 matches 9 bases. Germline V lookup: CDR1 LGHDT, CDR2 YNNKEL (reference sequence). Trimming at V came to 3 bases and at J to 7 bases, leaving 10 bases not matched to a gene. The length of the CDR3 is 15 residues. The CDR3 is CASSQTLTSGEEQYF. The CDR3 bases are TGTGCCAGCAGCCAGACCCTGACTAGCGGAGAAGAGCAGTACTTC.

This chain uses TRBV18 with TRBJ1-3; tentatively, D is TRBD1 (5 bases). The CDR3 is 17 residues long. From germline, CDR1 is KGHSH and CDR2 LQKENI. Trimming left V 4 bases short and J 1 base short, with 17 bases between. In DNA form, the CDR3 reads TGTGCCAGCTCACGCCTCCCGGGACTTGAGTCTGGAAACACCATATATTTT. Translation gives CASSRLPGLESGNTIYF. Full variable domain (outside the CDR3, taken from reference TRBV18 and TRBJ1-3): NAGVMQNPRHLVRRRGQEARLRCSPMKGHSHVYWYRQLPEEGLKFMVYLQKENIIDESGMPKERFSAEFPKEGPSILRIQQVVRGDSAAYFCASSRLPGLESGNTIYFGEGSWLTVV.

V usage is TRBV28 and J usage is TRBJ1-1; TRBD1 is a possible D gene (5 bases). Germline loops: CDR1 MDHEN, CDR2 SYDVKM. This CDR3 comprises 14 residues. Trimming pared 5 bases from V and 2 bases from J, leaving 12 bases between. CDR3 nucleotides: TGTGCCAGCAGTACCCCAGACAGAAACACTGAAGCTTTCTTT. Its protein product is CASSTPDRNTEAFF.

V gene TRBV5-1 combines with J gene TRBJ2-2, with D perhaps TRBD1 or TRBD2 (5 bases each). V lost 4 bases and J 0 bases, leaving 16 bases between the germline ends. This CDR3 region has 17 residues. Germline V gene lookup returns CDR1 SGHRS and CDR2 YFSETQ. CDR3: CASSKTGTTANTGELFF. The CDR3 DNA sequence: TGCGCCAGCAGCAAAACCGGGACGACCGCGAACACCGGGGAGCTGTTTTTT. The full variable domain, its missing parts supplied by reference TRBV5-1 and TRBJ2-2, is KAGVTQTPRYLIKTRGQQVTLSCSPISGHRSVSWYQQTPGQGLQFLFEYFSETQRNKGNFPGRFSGRQFSNSRSEMNVSTLELGDSALYLCASSKTGTTANTGELFFGEGSRLTVL.

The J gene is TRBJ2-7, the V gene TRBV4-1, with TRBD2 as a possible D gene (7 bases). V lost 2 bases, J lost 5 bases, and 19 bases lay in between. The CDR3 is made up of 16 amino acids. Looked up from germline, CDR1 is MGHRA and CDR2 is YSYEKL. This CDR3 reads CASSQPFTSGGHEQYF. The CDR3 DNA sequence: TGCGCCAGCAGCCAACCTTTTACCTCGGGGGGCCACGAGCAGTACTTC.

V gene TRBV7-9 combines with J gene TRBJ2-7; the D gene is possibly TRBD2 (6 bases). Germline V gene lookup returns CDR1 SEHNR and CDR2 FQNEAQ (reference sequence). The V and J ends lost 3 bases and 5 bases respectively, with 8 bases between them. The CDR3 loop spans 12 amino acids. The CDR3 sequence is CASSLEGNEQYF. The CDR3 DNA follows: TGTGCCAGCAGCTTGGAGGGTAACGAGCAGTACTTC.

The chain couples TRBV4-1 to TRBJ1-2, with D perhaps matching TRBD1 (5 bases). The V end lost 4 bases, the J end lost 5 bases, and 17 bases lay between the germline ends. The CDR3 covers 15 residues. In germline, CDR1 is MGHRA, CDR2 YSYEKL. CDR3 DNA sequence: TGCGCCAGCAGCCCTCTTCGGGGACTTGATTATGGCTACACCTTC. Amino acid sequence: CASSPLRGLDYGYTF.

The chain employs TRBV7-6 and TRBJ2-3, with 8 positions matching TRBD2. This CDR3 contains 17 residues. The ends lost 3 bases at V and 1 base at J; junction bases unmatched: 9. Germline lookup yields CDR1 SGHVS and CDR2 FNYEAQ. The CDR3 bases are TGTGCCAGCAGCTTCCGGGCCGAGCGGGAGCGCACAGATACGCAGTATTTT. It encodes CASSFRAERERTDTQYF.

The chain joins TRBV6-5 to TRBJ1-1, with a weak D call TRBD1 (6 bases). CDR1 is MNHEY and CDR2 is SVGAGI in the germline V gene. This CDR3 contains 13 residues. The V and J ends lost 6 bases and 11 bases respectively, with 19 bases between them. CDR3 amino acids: CASSYLSEGDAFF. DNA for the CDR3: TGTGCCAGCAGCTACCTGAGTGAGGGGGATGCTTTCTTT.

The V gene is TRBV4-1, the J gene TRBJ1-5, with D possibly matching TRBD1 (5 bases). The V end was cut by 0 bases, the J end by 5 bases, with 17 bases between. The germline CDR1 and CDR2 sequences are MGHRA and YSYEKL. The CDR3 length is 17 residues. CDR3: CASSQDPRGDLDQPQHF. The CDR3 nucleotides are TGCGCCAGCAGCCAAGATCCCCGGGGGGATTTGGATCAGCCCCAGCATTTT.

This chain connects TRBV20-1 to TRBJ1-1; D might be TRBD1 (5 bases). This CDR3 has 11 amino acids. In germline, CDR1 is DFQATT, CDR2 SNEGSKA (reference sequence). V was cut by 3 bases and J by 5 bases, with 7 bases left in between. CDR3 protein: CSASPGTEAFF. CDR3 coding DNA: TGCAGTGCTAGTCCAGGGACTGAAGCTTTCTTT.

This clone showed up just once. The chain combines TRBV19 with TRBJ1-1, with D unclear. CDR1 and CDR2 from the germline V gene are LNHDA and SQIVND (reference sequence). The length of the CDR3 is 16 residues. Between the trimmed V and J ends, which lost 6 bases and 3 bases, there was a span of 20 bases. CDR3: CASSPSPSTGDTEAFF. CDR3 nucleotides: TGTGCCAGTAGCCCCAGTCCGTCCACGGGAGACACTGAAGCTTTCTTT. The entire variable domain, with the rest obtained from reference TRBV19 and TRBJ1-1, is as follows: DGGITQSPKYLFRKEGQNVTLSCEQNLNHDAMYWYRQDPGQGLRLIYYSQIVNDFQKGDIAEGYSVSREKKESFPLTVTSAQKNPTAFYLCASSPSPSTGDTEAFFGQGTRLTVV.

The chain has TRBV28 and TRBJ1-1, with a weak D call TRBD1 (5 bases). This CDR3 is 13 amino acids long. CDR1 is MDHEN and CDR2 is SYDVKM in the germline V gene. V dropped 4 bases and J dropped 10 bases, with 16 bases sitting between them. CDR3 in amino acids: CASSYIPGTRAFF. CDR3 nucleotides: TGTGCCAGCAGTTACATCCCGGGGACGAGAGCTTTCTTT.

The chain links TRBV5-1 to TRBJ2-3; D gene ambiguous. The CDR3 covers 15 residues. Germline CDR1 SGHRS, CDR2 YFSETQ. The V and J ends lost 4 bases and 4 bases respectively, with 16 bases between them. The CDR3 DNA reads TGCGCCAGCAGCACCCCCGGCCTGGGATCAGATACGCAGTATTTT. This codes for CASSTPGLGSDTQYF. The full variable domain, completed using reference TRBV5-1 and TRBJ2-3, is KAGVTQTPRYLIKTRGQQVTLSCSPISGHRSVSWYQQTPGQGLQFLFEYFSETQRNKGNFPGRFSGRQFSNSRSEMNVSTLELGDSALYLCASSTPGLGSDTQYFGPGTRLTVL.

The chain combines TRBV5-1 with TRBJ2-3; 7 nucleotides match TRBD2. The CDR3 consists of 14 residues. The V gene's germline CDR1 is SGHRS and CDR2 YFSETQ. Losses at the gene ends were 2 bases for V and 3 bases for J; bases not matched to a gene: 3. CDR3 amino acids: CASSFGLVTDTQYF. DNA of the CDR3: TGCGCCAGCAGCTTCGGACTAGTTACAGATACGCAGTATTTT.

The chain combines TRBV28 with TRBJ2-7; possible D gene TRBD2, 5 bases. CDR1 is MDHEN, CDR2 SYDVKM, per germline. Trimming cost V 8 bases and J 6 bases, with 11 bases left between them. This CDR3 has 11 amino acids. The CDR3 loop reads CASAGVSEQYF. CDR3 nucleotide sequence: TGTGCCAGCGCCGGGGTTAGCGAGCAGTACTTC.

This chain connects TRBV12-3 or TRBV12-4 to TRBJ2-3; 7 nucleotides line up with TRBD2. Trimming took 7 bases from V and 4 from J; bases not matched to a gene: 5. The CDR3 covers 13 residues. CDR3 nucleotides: TGTGCCAGCACCCTCGGACTAGCAGATACGCAGTATTTT. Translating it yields CASTLGLADTQYF.